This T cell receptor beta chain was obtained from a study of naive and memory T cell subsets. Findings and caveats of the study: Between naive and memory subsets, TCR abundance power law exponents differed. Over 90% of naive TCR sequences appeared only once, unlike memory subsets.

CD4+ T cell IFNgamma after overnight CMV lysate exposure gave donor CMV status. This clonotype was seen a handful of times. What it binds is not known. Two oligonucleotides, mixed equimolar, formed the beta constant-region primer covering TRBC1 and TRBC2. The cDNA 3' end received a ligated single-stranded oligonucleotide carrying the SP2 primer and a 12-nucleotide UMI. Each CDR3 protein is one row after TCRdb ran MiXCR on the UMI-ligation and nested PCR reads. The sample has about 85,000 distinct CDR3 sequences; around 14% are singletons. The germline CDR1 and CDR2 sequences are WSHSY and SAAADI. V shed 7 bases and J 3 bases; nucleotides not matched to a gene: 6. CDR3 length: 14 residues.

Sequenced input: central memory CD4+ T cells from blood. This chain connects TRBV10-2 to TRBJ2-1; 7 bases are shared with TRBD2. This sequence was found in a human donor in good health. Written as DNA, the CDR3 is TGCGCCAGCAAGGCGGGGGTCCTCTACAATGAGCAGTTCTTC. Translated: CASKAGVLYNEQFF.